This TCR beta chain stems from a study of blood T cell repertoires in COVID-19 (TCRdb year 2020). In the study overall: Collaborator samples came from the United States, Italy and Spain and covered acute and convalescent phases of COVID-19. Samples were obtained from the ongoing ImmuneRACE study (first 160 participants) and from about 1,300 subjects provided by 6 global collaborators. Sample metadata almost always included a de-identified subject ID, COVID-19 status, age in years and sex. Deeply sampled blood TCRbeta repertoires from subjects exposed to, actively infected with, or recovered from COVID-19 were included in the dataset. The prospective study material was composed of cDNA or gDNA derived from T cells, B-cell-depleted T cells, or PBMCs. HLA class I and class II types, where available, came from metadata supplied by the sample provider rather than from assay-based typing. The repertoires were released in a freely available public database intended as a resource for research on the immune response to SARS-CoV-2.

Of note for this clone: Its recognized antigen is unknown. No much larger clone exists at a distance of one base, and base qualities are not known.

The immunoSEQ Assay, a bias-controlled multiplex PCR, was used to amplify TCRbeta CDR3 regions from genomic DNA. In the authors' own workflow: The number of nucleated cells in each sample was estimated from the amplification of reference gene primers within the assay. To quantify the absolute abundance of each unique TCRbeta CDR3 rearrangement, sequence reads were collapsed and filtered. For each sample, productive Simpson clonality was calculated as the square root of Simpson's diversity index over productive rearrangements. TCRdb provides this immuneACCESS table in a form limited to in-frame rearrangements. Some clones are lacking; in checked studies, under half of them reflect an unresolved V gene, and why the rest are absent is not known. The DNA was the basis for D and trimming; V, J and clone size are from that table. The sample data list more than 200,000 clones, and about 90% of these were observed just once. The ten largest clones add up to less than 4% of the sample.

The germline V gene encodes CDR1 KGHDR and CDR2 SFDVKD. V gives up 7 bases and J gives up 5 bases, and the segment between their germline ends measures 8 bases. The CDR3 numbers 12 residues from cysteine through phenylalanine. Only the CDR3 region is kept as DNA, spanning 36 bases read in frame from base 1. Broad study findings and their caveats: How much clinical and demographic metadata was included differed by source and by participant, and the metadata was provided uncurated.

Enrolling through a virtual design, the prospective study's participants ranged in age from about 18 to 100 years and lived across about two dozen United States geographic areas. In the prospective study, cohorts were assigned on the basis of participant-reported clinical history obtained from a screening survey and a study questionnaire. Mobile phlebotomists in the prospective study collected whole blood, serum and a nasopharyngeal or oropharyngeal swab from every participant. Additional blood draws and questionnaires over an approximately two-month period could optionally be provided by prospective study participants. Prospective study blood samples were shipped either frozen or at room temperature before DNA extraction.

Sequenced sample: PBMCs or T cells enriched from blood (not recorded which). The receptor was derived from a woman aged 30 to 39 with acute COVID-19. The rearrangement joined TRBV24-1 to TRBJ2-1; the D segment could be TRBD1, given 5 matching bases. CDR3 loop: CATRGRHNEQFF. In nucleotide form, the sequence is TGTGCCACCAGGGGGCGCCACAATGAGCAGTTCTTC.